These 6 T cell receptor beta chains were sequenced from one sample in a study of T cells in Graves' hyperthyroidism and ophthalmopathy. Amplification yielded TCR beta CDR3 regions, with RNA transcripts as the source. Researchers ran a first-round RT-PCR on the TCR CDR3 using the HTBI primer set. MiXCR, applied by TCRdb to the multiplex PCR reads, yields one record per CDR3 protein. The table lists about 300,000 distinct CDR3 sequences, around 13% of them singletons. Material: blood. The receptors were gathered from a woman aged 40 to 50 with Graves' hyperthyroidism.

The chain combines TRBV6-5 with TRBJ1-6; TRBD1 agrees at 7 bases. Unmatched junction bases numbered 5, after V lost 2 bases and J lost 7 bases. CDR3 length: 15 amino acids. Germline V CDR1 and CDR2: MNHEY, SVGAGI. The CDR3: CASSYRGQENSPLHF. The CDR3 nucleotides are TGTGCCAGCAGTTACCGAGGACAGGAGAATTCACCCCTCCACTTT.

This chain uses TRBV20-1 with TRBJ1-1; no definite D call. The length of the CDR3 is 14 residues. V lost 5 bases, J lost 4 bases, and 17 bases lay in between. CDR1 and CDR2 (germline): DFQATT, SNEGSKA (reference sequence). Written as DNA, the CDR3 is TGCAGTGCTTGGGCCGGGTCCTATGTCACTGAAGCTTTCTTT. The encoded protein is CSAWAGSYVTEAFF.

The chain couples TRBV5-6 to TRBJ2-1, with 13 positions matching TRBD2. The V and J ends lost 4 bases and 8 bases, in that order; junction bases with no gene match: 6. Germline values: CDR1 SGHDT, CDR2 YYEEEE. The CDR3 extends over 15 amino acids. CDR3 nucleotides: TGTGCCAGCAGCGACCGGACTAGCGGGAGTTATGAGCAGTTCTTC. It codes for CASSDRTSGSYEQFF.

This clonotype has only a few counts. In DNA form, the CDR3 reads TGTGCCAGCAGGGGAGATTACAATGAGCAGTTCTTC. Its protein product is CASRGDYNEQFF. V usage is TRBV2 and J usage is TRBJ2-1; weak D call: TRBD2 (5 bases). This CDR3 comprises 12 residues. V was cut by 6 bases and J by 4 bases, with 7 bases left in between. The germline V gene has CDR1 SNHLY and CDR2 FYNNEI.

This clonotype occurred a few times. The CDR3 reads CSAPGEGGGAPEQFF. The CDR3 DNA reads as TGCAGTGCCCCCGGTGAGGGGGGGGGAGCGCCTGAGCAGTTCTTC. The gene calls are TRBV20-1 and TRBJ2-1; a weak D match, TRBD2 (7 bases). The CDR3 is 15 amino acids. Trimming removed 6 bases from V and 9 bases from J, with 24 bases in between. Germline CDR1 is DFQATT and CDR2 is SNEGSKA (reference sequence).

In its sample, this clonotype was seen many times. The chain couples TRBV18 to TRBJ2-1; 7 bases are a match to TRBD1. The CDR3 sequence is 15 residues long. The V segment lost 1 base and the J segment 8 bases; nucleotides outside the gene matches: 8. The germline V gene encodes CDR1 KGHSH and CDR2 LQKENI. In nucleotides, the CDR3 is TGTGCCAGCTCACCACGGACAGGTGCTGAGGATGAGCAGTTCTTC. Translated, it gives CASSPRTGAEDEQFF.